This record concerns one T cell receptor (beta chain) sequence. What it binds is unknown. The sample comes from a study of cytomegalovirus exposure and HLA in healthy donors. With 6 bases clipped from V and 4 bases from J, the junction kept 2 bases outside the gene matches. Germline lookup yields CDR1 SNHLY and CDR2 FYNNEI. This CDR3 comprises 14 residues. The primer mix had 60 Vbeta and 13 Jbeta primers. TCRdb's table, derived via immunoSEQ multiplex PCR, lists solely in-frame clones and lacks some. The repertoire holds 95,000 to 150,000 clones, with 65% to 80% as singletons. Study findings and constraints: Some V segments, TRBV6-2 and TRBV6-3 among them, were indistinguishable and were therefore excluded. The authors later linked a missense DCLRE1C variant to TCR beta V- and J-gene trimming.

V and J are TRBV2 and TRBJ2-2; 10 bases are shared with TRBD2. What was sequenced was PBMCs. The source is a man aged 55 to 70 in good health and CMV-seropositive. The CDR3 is CASRAGGGTGELFF. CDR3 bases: TGTGCCAGCAGAGCGGGGGGGGGCACCGGGGAGCTGTTTTTT.